A single sample gave rise to the 28 T cell receptor beta chains below, sequenced in a study of blood T cell repertoires in COVID-19. Data came from immunoSEQ multiplex PCR; TCRdb stores just in-frame clones and leaves some out. Among just over 650,000 clones listed, just under 90% were seen once. The material sequenced was peripheral blood. Source of these receptors: a woman in her late teens or twenties with acute or convalescent COVID-19.

The chain recombines TRBV9 with TRBJ1-1; TRBD1 matches 9 bases. The CDR3 is 15 amino acids. J was trimmed by 3 bases and V by 2 bases; bases with no gene match: 5. Germline-derived CDR1 and CDR2 are SGDLS and YYNGEE. The CDR3 DNA reads TGTGCCAGCAGCGTCGGGACAGGGCGGGACACTGAAGCTTTCTTT. It yields the protein CASSVGTGRDTEAFF.

The V and J genes are TRBV5-5 and TRBJ1-1; 8 nucleotides align to TRBD1. Losses at the gene ends were 2 bases for V and 1 base for J; bases not matched to a gene: 10. The CDR3 totals 17 residues. CDR1 is SGHKS, CDR2 YYEKEE, per germline (reference sequence). The CDR3 DNA reads as TGTGCCAGCAGCTTAACACGGACAGGGAGGGGGAACACTGAAGCTTTCTTT. Its translation: CASSLTRTGRGNTEAFF.

This chain connects TRBV19 to TRBJ1-1; D may be TRBD1 (6 bases). V lost 1 base to trimming and J lost 8 bases, with 11 bases between them. The CDR3 is made up of 13 amino acids. From germline, CDR1 is LNHDA and CDR2 SQIVND (reference sequence). The CDR3 sequence is CASSIARGLEAFF. CDR3 coding DNA: TGTGCCAGTAGTATAGCAAGGGGGTTGGAAGCTTTCTTT.

In DNA, the CDR3 is TGTGCCAGCAGCTTAACCAGGGGGCCGGGCACTGAAGCTTTCTTT. Translation: CASSLTRGPGTEAFF. J is TRBJ1-1 and V is TRBV27; TRBD1 matches at 8 bases. V dropped 6 bases and J dropped 4; count of bases not matched to a gene: 10. The CDR3 length is 15 residues. Germline loops: CDR1 MNHEY, CDR2 SMNVEV (reference sequence).

The chain joins TRBV10-3 to TRBJ1-2, with D tentatively TRBD1 (6 bases). Trimming removed 7 bases at V and 4 bases at J, with 16 bases between. Germline loops: CDR1 ENHRY, CDR2 SYGVKD. The CDR3 sequence is 14 residues long. DNA of the CDR3: TGTGCCATCAAGCCCCGGACAGATAGCTATGGCTACACCTTC. This codes for CAIKPRTDSYGYTF.

About this clone: This CDR3 is also generated by other DNA sequences in the sample. V gene TRBV19 combines with J gene TRBJ1-1; the D is unclear. CDR1 and CDR2 from the germline V gene are LNHDA and SQIVND (reference sequence). Trimming cost V 0 bases and J 1 base, with 6 bases left between them. There are 14 residues in the CDR3. CDR3 coding DNA: TGTGCCAGTAGTATAGATCCAGGGAACACTGAAGCTTTCTTT. It translates to CASSIDPGNTEAFF.

The chain combines TRBV10-3 with TRBJ2-2; tentatively, D is TRBD2 (7 bases). CDR3 length: 13 residues. V was clipped by 8 bases and J by 7 bases, with 14 bases between them. Germline loops: CDR1 ENHRY, CDR2 SYGVKD. The CDR3 bases are TGTGCCATCCGGGGGGCCCGGGGCGGGGAGCTGTTTTTT. Its translation is CAIRGARGGELFF.

The rearrangement joins TRBV18 to TRBJ2-7; possible D gene TRBD1, 5 bases. The V end lost 8 bases, the J end lost 3 bases, and 23 bases lay between the germline ends. The CDR3 has 16 residues. Germline V gene data show CDR1 as KGHSH and CDR2 as LQKENI. In nucleotides, the CDR3 is TGTGCCAGCCCCGTTTGTCAGGCGCAAAGGGGCTACGAGCAGTACTTC. This gives the protein CASPVCQAQRGYEQYF.

This clone was seen only once. The CDR3 DNA is TGTGCCACCTCTCAGACAGGGGAGGGCAATCAGCCCCAGCATTTT. It encodes CATSQTGEGNQPQHF. This chain connects TRBV18 to TRBJ1-5; 8 positions agree with TRBD1. The trim removed 10 bases at V and 2 bases at J, leaving 10 bases unmatched. The CDR3 runs 15 residues. CDR1 KGHSH and CDR2 LQKENI come from the germline V gene.

V usage is TRBV11-3 and J usage is TRBJ1-1, with 8 bases lining up with TRBD1. CDR3 length equals 15 residues. Germline-derived CDR1 and CDR2 are SGHNT and YENEEA. Trimming at V came to 4 bases and at J to 5 bases, leaving 9 bases not matched to a gene. In DNA form, the CDR3 reads TGTGCCAGCAGCTCAGACAGGGGCCGAACGACTGAAGCTTTCTTT. It specifies CASSSDRGRTTEAFF. The complete variable domain, with remaining parts taken from reference TRBV11-3 and TRBJ1-1, reads EAGVVQSPRYKIIEKKQPVAFWCNPISGHNTLYWYLQNLGQGPELLIRYENEEAVDDSQLPKDRFSAERLKGVDSTLKIQPAELGDSAVYLCASSSDRGRTTEAFFGQGTRLTVV.

The V call is TRBV11-2, the J call TRBJ2-3; 7 bases line up with TRBD2. Trimming cost V 4 bases and J 1 base; bases outside gene matches: 5. The length of the CDR3 is 15 residues. Per the germline V gene, CDR1 is SGHAT and CDR2 is FQNNGV. The CDR3 sequence is CASSSRLAGTDTQYF. CDR3 nucleotide sequence: TGTGCCAGCAGCTCACGGCTAGCGGGCACAGATACGCAGTATTTT.

As for this clone: In the same sample, other DNA sequences code for this CDR3. The chain is built from TRBV6-5 and TRBJ1-4, with D possibly being TRBD1 (5 bases). This CDR3 region has 14 residues. Between the trimmed V and J ends, which lost 0 bases and 7 bases, there was a span of 9 bases. Germline V gene sequence: CDR1 MNHEY, CDR2 SVGAGI. CDR3 coding DNA: TGTGCCAGCAGTTACTCTGGGGGGTCTGAAAAACTGTTTTTT. Translation: CASSYSGGSEKLFF.

The V and J genes are TRBV27 and TRBJ1-2; 9 bases line up with TRBD1. The germline gives CDR1 MNHEY, CDR2 SMNVEV (reference sequence). V was pared by 5 bases and J by 8 bases, with 9 bases of the junction left unmatched. There are 14 residues in the CDR3. CDR3 protein: CASSPGTGQGGYTF. The CDR3 DNA sequence: TGTGCCAGCAGTCCAGGGACAGGGCAGGGCGGCTACACCTTC.

This chain uses TRBV19 with TRBJ1-2, with 9 bases matching TRBD1. V dropped 1 base and J dropped 3; count of bases not matched to a gene: 15. CDR3 size: 19 residues. Germline V gene data show CDR1 as LNHDA and CDR2 as SQIVND (reference sequence). Here the CDR3 reads CASSIADLEDRGYDYGYTF. DNA for the CDR3: TGTGCCAGTAGTATAGCTGATCTAGAGGACAGGGGATATGACTATGGCTACACCTTC. Together with reference TRBV19 and TRBJ1-2, the CDR3 gives the full variable domain: DGGITQSPKYLFRKEGQNVTLSCEQNLNHDAMYWYRQDPGQGLRLIYYSQIVNDFQKGDIAEGYSVSREKKESFPLTVTSAQKNPTAFYLCASSIADLEDRGYDYGYTFGSGTRLTVV.

The chain combines TRBV2 with TRBJ2-5, with D maybe TRBD1 (5 bases). V dropped 3 bases and J dropped 1 base, with 9 bases sitting between them. This CDR3 has 14 amino acids. Germline V CDR1 and CDR2: SNHLY, FYNNEI. The CDR3 DNA reads as TGTGCCAGCAGTGATTTAGGGGTCCAAGAGACCCAGTACTTC. This gives the protein CASSDLGVQETQYF.

This clone came up once. The chain carries TRBV5-6 and TRBJ2-7, with D possibly matching TRBD1 (5 bases). Germline assignment: CDR1 SGHDT and CDR2 YYEEEE. V lost 4 bases and J lost 0, with 23 bases in between. CDR3 length: 18 residues. CDR3 region: CASSLQDIAVSDSYEQYF. CDR3 DNA: TGTGCCAGCAGCCTCCAGGACATCGCAGTTTCAGACTCCTACGAGCAGTACTTC.

The chain is built from TRBV18 and TRBJ1-5; D is possibly TRBD1 (6 bases). V dropped 4 bases and J dropped 5 bases, with 15 bases sitting between them. Germline loops: CDR1 KGHSH, CDR2 LQKENI. The CDR3 is 15 amino acids. CDR3 coding DNA: TGTGCCAGCTCACTTGCGGGGGCAGGACATCAGCCCCAGCATTTT. Amino acid sequence: CASSLAGAGHQPQHF.

This rearrangement joins TRBV5-8 to TRBJ2-1, with TRBD1 matching 8 bases. Trimming cost V 1 base and J 4 bases; bases outside gene matches: 7. This CDR3 has 16 amino acids. CDR1 and CDR2 from the germline V gene are SGHTS and YDEGEE. The CDR3 loop is CASSLLRGLRYNEQFF. For the CDR3, the DNA is TGTGCCAGCAGCTTGCTCAGGGGGCTCAGGTACAATGAGCAGTTCTTC.

The chain joins TRBV27 to TRBJ1-5, with D tentatively TRBD1 (5 bases). The ends were cut back, 5 bases at V and 2 bases at J, with 19 bases in the middle. This CDR3 has 17 amino acids. Germline loops: CDR1 MNHEY, CDR2 SMNVEV (reference sequence). This CDR3 reads CASSPLGGVTGNQPQHF. In nucleotides, the CDR3 is TGTGCCAGCAGTCCATTGGGGGGGGTCACGGGCAATCAGCCCCAGCATTTT.

The chain carries TRBV6-5 and TRBJ2-1, with 13 bases aligning to TRBD2. CDR1 and CDR2 (germline): MNHEY, SVGAGI. V dropped 0 bases and J dropped 7; count of bases not matched to a gene: 3. CDR3 length: 16 residues. CDR3: CASSYSGTSGANEQFF. The CDR3 bases are TGTGCCAGCAGTTACTCGGGGACTAGCGGGGCGAATGAGCAGTTCTTC.

The J gene is TRBJ2-7, the V gene TRBV19; D is perhaps TRBD1 (6 bases). Trimming removed 6 bases from V and 2 bases from J, with 14 bases in between. The CDR3 consists of 14 residues. CDR1 and CDR2 (germline): LNHDA, SQIVND (reference sequence). In DNA, the CDR3 is TGTGCCAGTAGGTCAGACAGGTGGGCCTACGAGCAGTACTTC. It codes for CASRSDRWAYEQYF. The full variable domain, in which reference TRBV19 and TRBJ2-7 provide the parts outside the CDR3, is DGGITQSPKYLFRKEGQNVTLSCEQNLNHDAMYWYRQDPGQGLRLIYYSQIVNDFQKGDIAEGYSVSREKKESFPLTVTSAQKNPTAFYLCASRSDRWAYEQYFGPGTRLTVT.

Notes on this clone: In the same sample, other DNA sequences code for this CDR3. The chain combines TRBV7-9 with TRBJ2-7; the match to TRBD1 covers 7 bases. V shed 0 bases and J 2 bases; nucleotides not matched to a gene: 1. Per germline, CDR1 SEHNR and CDR2 FQNEAQ (reference sequence). This CDR3 has 14 amino acids. CDR3 bases: TGTGCCAGCAGCTTAGCTGGGACAGCCTACGAGCAGTACTTC. It yields the protein CASSLAGTAYEQYF.

Notes on this clone: The germline gene is not matched at one end of the junction; a read error may be the cause. This chain links TRBV3-1 (or the pseudogene TRBV3-2) with TRBJ1-2; no definite D call. The germline gives CDR1 LGHDT, CDR2 YNNKEL (reference sequence). This CDR3 spans 13 amino acids. The CDR3 coding sequence is TGTGCCAGCAGCCAAGAGGAGAGGTATGACTACACCTTC. Its protein product is CASSQEERYDYTF.

J is TRBJ2-3 and V is TRBV3-1 (or the pseudogene TRBV3-2); a weak D match, TRBD1 (6 bases). The CDR3 loop spans 16 amino acids. Between the trimmed V and J ends, which lost 4 bases and 0 bases, there was a span of 14 bases. In germline, CDR1 is LGHDT, CDR2 YNNKEL (reference sequence). This chain's CDR3 is CASSPRWGQSTDTQYF. In nucleotides, the CDR3 is TGTGCCAGCAGCCCGCGGTGGGGGCAGAGCACAGATACGCAGTATTTT.

The rearrangement uses TRBV6-6 and TRBJ1-2; D remains unclear. Deletions cut 6 bases from V and 3 bases from J, with 11 bases between. The CDR3 has 13 residues. Looked up from germline, CDR1 is MNHNY and CDR2 is SVGAGI (reference sequence). As DNA, the CDR3 is TGTGCCAGCAGCGGGAGGAGACACTATGGCTACACCTTC. This gives the protein CASSGRRHYGYTF.

The chain recombines TRBV27 with TRBJ2-4; a weak D match, TRBD1 (5 bases). Germline CDR1 and CDR2: MNHEY and SMNVEV (reference sequence). Trimming left V 6 bases short and J 3 bases short, with 12 bases between. CDR3 size: 14 residues. The CDR3 DNA is TGTGCCAGCAGGGGGCTTGATGTCAAAAACATTCAGTACTTC. Protein: CASRGLDVKNIQYF.

The J gene is TRBJ1-2, the V gene TRBV9; 8 nucleotides align to TRBD1. The germline gives CDR1 SGDLS, CDR2 YYNGEE. The CDR3 contains 16 residues. V gave up 3 bases and J gave up 4 bases; unmatched junction bases: 11. The CDR3 is CASSETDRANVYGYTF. Written as DNA, the CDR3 is TGTGCCAGCAGCGAGACGGACAGGGCCAACGTCTATGGCTACACCTTC.

This chain connects TRBV12-5 to TRBJ1-5, with a weak D call TRBD1 (5 bases). Germline V CDR1 and CDR2: LGHNT, FRNRAP. Trimming shortened V by 6 bases and J by 7 bases, and 22 bases separated the two germline ends. The CDR3 covers 16 residues. The CDR3 nucleotides are TGTGCTAGTGGATACGGACACCCGCCCTCCGAACAGCCCCAGCATTTT. Residues: CASGYGHPPSEQPQHF.